This TCR beta chain was recovered during a study of tumor-infiltrating lymphocytes in primary liver carcinoma (dated by TCRdb to about 2017). Study-wide context: Of the five patients, three men and two women aged 30 to 69 years, four had hepatocellular carcinoma and one had combined HCC and intrahepatic cholangiocarcinoma. The tumors of the five patients were staged as T1-T3 N0M0, with maximum diameters ranging from about 4.2 to 11 cm. Samples yielded roughly 3.65 to 7.5 million productive TCRbeta reads; read depth did not differ significantly between tissue types. For each liver tumor, the study sampled five regions along with adjacent normal tissue and blood, and applied TCRbeta repertoire sequencing, expression microarrays and whole-exome sequencing. A total of roughly 35 specimens from 5 patients, comprising approximately 25 tumor regions, 5 adjacent noncancerous liver tissues and 5 peripheral blood samples, were covered by TCRbeta repertoire sequencing. Agilent mRNA microarray profiling was performed on the roughly 25 tumor region samples to relate TCRbeta repertoire diversity to the local molecular phenotype. Technical replicate repertoires showed high reproducibility, with mean shared-clone rates roughly 0.89 and correlation coefficients above 0.95.

What the study reported, not specific to this receptor: Only the TCR beta chain was sequenced, so true repertoire diversity is likely underestimated because unpaired alpha chains were not captured. With just four or five patients in the study, the authors point out that the findings should be validated in a larger study. Since the samples were bulk and unsorted, there was no way to compare CD4+ and CD8+ T cell repertoires. Only roughly 7.5-25% of top clones appeared in all five regions of a tumor, which suggests that tumor-infiltrating T cells are spatially heterogeneous. Repertoire overlap was higher between tumor regions (mean about 35%) than tumor-adjacent (17%) or tumor-blood (14%) pairs, consistent with antigen-driven expansion. Compared with blood, tumors had a significantly larger share of the repertoire taken up by the top 250 clones (p = 0.039).

A note on this clonotype: The antigen it binds to is not known. The CDR3 does not end in the conserved phenylalanine or tryptophan, so this is likely a read error.

V and J are truncated by 5 bases and 2 bases respectively, leaving an intervening sequence of 12 bases. CDR1 and CDR2 were assigned from the germline V gene as SGHTA and FQGTGA. The CDR3 length equals 14 residues, ends included. Only the CDR3 portion is preserved as DNA: 42 bases, with reading frame beginning at the first base. Total RNA and DNA were co-extracted from approximately 20-30 mg of bulk tissue with the AllPrep DNA/RNA mini kit, without cell sorting. Roughly five patients with histopathologically diagnosed primary liver carcinoma underwent surgical resection in China between late 2015 and 2016. Patients had chronic HBV infection and were treatment-naive at sampling. Five spatially separated regions were sampled per tumor: superior, inferior, left-lateral and right-lateral poles, plus the tumor centre. More than 85% viable tumor cells were found by histology in every tumor sample. Each fresh piece of tumor and adjacent tissue was cut in two, with one half stored in RNAlater at -80 degrees C and the other half sent for histology.

A constant-region primer and ProtoScript II reverse transcriptase were used to reverse-transcribe TCRbeta-specific cDNA from around 540 ng total RNA. Three nested multiplex PCR rounds, following a slightly modified ARM-PCR procedure, were used to build the TCRbeta libraries. Multiplex TRBV1-TRBV30 forward primers and a Cbeta reverse primer were used in the first two PCR rounds, each of which was run for roughly 9 cycles. Sample barcodes and Illumina adapters were added in a final 25-cycle PCR using Deep VentR polymerase. Before sequencing, amplicons of 200-500 bp were purified from gel using a QIAquick gel extraction kit. TCRbeta amplicons were sequenced on an Illumina HiSeq 2500 with 250-bp paired-end reads. The original methods were these. To recover full CDR3 sequences, reads were quality-trimmed using Trimmomatic v0.33 and paired reads were then merged using FLASH v1.2.11. MiGEC v1.2.1b assigned V, D and J germline segments to the rearranged TCRbeta sequences. Clonotype statistics and Shannon-Wiener diversity indices were computed with VDJtools v1.0.0. To reduce sampling bias, subsequent analyses other than the diversity analysis used only the 250 most abundant clonotypes in each sample. TCRdb handled the public reads itself, with Q25 trimming in fastp and clone calling in MiXCR, and kept productive beta chains. Records with the same CDR3 protein are collapsed into one entry carrying the most frequent genes and DNA. TCRdb's processing, not the study's, gives the V and J calls here. The sample table holds some 110,000 distinct CDR3 sequences, of which 60% to 75% were seen once. 7% to 10% of the sample comes from the top ten.

The sequence joins TRBV7-3 to TRBJ1-1; TRBD1 is a weak D gene call, 5 bases matching. This TCR was recovered from a woman aged 55-75 years with primary liver carcinoma and hepatitis B virus infection. The sample comprised liver tumor tissue from sampling region 3. Taken with the paper, the label for cell subset or site translates to: tumor region T3, left-lateral pole. In nucleotides, the sequence is TGTGCCAGCAGCGTAGACAGAGGTAACACTGAAGCTTTCTTA. Its protein reads: CASSVDRGNTEAFL.